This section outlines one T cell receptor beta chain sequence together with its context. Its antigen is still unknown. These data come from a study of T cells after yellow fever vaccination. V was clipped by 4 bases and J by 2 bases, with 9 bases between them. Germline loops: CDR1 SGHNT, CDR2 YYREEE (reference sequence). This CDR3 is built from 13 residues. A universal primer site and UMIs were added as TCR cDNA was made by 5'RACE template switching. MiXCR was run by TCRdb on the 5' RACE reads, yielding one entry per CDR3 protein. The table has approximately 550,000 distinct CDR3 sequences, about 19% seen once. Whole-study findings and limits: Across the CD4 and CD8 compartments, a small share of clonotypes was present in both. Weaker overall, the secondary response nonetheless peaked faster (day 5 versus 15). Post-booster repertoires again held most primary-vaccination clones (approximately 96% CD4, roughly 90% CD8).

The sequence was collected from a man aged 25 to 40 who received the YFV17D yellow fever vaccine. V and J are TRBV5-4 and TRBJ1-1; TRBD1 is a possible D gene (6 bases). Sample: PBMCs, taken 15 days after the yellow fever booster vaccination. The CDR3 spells CASSRQDNTEAFF. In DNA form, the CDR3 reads TGTGCCAGCAGCCGACAGGACAACACTGAAGCTTTCTTT.